The 7 T cell receptor beta chains presented below share a single source sample, sequenced in a study of technical replicates of blood from a handful of donors. Repertoires were generated with immunoSEQ multiplex PCR, while TCRdb's copy carries only in-frame clones and drops some. Among some 70,000 clones listed, around 89% were seen once. The sequenced sample was PBMCs. The receptors here all came from a human donor in good health. Some clones in this sample may be carry-over from other donors' samples.

This chain connects TRBV4-1 to TRBJ1-2, with 7 positions matching TRBD1. Germline V gene sequence: CDR1 MGHRA, CDR2 YSYEKL. Trimming cost V 0 bases and J 4 bases; bases outside gene matches: 5. There are 15 residues in the CDR3. The CDR3 nucleotides are TGCGCCAGCAGCCAAGAAAGCACAGGGGCCTATGGCTACACCTTC. It codes for CASSQESTGAYGYTF.

V usage is TRBV4-3 and J usage is TRBJ2-5, with 7 bases that match TRBD2. Germline CDR1 is LGHNA and CDR2 is YSLEER. This CDR3 spans 15 amino acids. V shed 0 bases and J 5 bases; nucleotides not matched to a gene: 6. CDR3 in amino acids: CASSQDYGGWETQYF. CDR3 in DNA: TGCGCCAGCAGCCAAGATTACGGGGGGTGGGAGACCCAGTACTTC.

The chain uses TRBV7-2 and TRBJ2-7, with 9 bases lining up with TRBD2. The CDR3 length is 15 residues. Germline CDR1 SGHTA, CDR2 FQGNSA. Trimming cost V 1 base and J 5 bases; bases outside gene matches: 6. The CDR3 here is CASSLGAGGIHEQYF. DNA of the CDR3: TGTGCCAGCAGCTTAGGAGCGGGGGGTATCCACGAGCAGTACTTC.

This chain connects TRBV11-3 to TRBJ2-1; TRBD2 is a possible D gene (6 bases). The CDR3 totals 13 residues. Germline V gene lookup returns CDR1 SGHNT and CDR2 YENEEA. With 0 bases removed from V and 7 bases from J, the gap between germline ends came to 7 bases. The chain's CDR3 is CASSLDRGNEQFF. The CDR3 DNA reads as TGTGCCAGCAGCTTAGATCGGGGGAATGAGCAGTTCTTC.

The rearrangement joins TRBV7-3 to TRBJ2-2, with 12 bases matching TRBD2. V was pared by 2 bases and J by 7 bases, with 14 bases of the junction left unmatched. This CDR3 region has 19 residues. Germline CDR1 SGHTA, CDR2 FQGTGA. The CDR3 loop is CASSLGLPSGGADHGELFF. The CDR3 DNA reads as TGTGCCAGCAGCTTAGGATTACCTAGCGGGGGGGCAGATCACGGGGAGCTGTTTTTT. The complete variable domain, with remaining parts taken from reference TRBV7-3 and TRBJ2-2, reads GAGVSQTPSNKVTEKGKYVELRCDPISGHTALYWYRQSLGQGPEFLIYFQGTGAADDSGLPNDRFFAVRPEGSVSTLKIQRTERGDSAVYLCASSLGLPSGGADHGELFFGEGSRLTVL.

The rearrangement uses TRBV27 and TRBJ1-6, with 7 nucleotides matching TRBD1. Germline CDR1 MNHEY, CDR2 SMNVEV (reference sequence). The CDR3 has 15 residues. V gave up 0 bases and J gave up 10 bases; unmatched junction bases: 6. CDR3: CASSLSGGEGSPLHF. In DNA, the CDR3 is TGTGCCAGCAGTTTATCAGGGGGCGAAGGGTCACCCCTCCACTTT.

V usage is TRBV6-6 and J usage is TRBJ2-1, with a weak D call TRBD1 (5 bases). From germline, CDR1 is MNHNY and CDR2 SVGAGI (reference sequence). The V gene lost 5 bases and the J gene lost 2 bases, with 13 bases spanning the gap. The CDR3 runs to 15 residues. For the CDR3, the DNA is TGTGCCAGCAGTCCCTCAGGGAAAACCTACAATGAGCAGTTCTTC. This codes for CASSPSGKTYNEQFF.